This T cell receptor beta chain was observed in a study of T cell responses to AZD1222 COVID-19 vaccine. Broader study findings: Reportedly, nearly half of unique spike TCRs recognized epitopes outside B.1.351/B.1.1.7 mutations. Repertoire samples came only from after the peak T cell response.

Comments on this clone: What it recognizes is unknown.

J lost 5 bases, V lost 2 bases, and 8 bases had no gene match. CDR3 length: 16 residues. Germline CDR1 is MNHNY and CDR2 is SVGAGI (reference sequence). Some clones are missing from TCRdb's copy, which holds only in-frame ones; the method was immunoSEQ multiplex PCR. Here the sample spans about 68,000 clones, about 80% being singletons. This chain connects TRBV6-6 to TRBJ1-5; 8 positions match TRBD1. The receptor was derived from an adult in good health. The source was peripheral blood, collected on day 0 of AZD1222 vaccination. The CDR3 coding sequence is TGTGCCAGCAGTTACACGCCGGACAGGGTTCATCAGCCCCAGCATTTT. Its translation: CASSYTPDRVHQPQHF.